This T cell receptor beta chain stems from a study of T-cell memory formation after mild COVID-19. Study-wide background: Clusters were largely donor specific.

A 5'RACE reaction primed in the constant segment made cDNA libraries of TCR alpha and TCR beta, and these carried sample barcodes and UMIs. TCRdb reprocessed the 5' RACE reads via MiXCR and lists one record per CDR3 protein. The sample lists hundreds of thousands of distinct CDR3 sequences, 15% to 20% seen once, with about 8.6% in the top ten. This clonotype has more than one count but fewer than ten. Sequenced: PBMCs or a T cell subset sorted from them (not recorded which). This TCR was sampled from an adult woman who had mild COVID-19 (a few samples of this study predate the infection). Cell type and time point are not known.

This CDR3 reads CASSFGPDREHQPQHF. In DNA form, the CDR3 reads TGTGCCAGCAGCTTTGGTCCGGACAGGGAACATCAGCCCCAGCATTTT. The chain links TRBV5-4 to TRBJ1-5; 8 bases fit TRBD1. The CDR3 totals 16 residues. Germline CDR1 reads SGHNT; CDR2 reads YYREEE (reference sequence). Trimming at V came to 2 bases and at J to 5 bases, leaving 9 bases not matched to a gene.